Shown below are 14 T cell receptor beta chains from a single sample sequenced in a study of blood T cell repertoires in COVID-19. Here immunoSEQ multiplex PCR was the method, and the copy in TCRdb shows in-frame clones only, minus some. The sample holds around 300,000 clones, 80% to 90% seen once. Input material: peripheral blood. These receptors came from a man in his thirties or forties with active or convalescent COVID-19.

The V and J genes are TRBV15 and TRBJ2-7; TRBD2 is a possible D gene (7 bases). Between the trimmed V and J ends, which lost 2 bases and 6 bases, there was a span of 8 bases. The CDR3 is 12 amino acids. Germline CDR1 and CDR2: LNHNV and YYDKDF (reference sequence). The chain's CDR3 is CATSRRGGEQYF. The CDR3 coding sequence is TGTGCCACCAGCAGAAGGGGGGGCGAGCAGTACTTC.

J is TRBJ1-1 and V is TRBV5-1, with a tentative D call TRBD1 (5 bases). The germline CDR1 and CDR2 sequences are SGHRS and YFSETQ. The CDR3 spans 15 residues. V lost 0 bases and J 1 base, leaving 10 bases between the germline ends. The CDR3 is CASSLAGASNTEAFF. CDR3 in DNA: TGCGCCAGCAGCTTGGCTGGGGCTTCGAACACTGAAGCTTTCTTT.

The rearrangement uses TRBV6-5 and TRBJ2-7; tentative D call: TRBD2 (5 bases). This CDR3 spans 12 amino acids. V lost 6 bases and J lost 6, with 12 bases in between. Germline assignment: CDR1 MNHEY and CDR2 SVGAGI. This chain's CDR3 is CASRLLEGEQYF. CDR3 DNA sequence: TGTGCCAGCAGACTCCTTGAGGGCGAGCAGTACTTC.

This clone was detected once. J is TRBJ2-7 and V is TRBV6-5; 7 bases are shared with TRBD1. The CDR3 extends over 15 amino acids. Germline CDR1 MNHEY, CDR2 SVGAGI. J lost 0 bases, V lost 6 bases, and 8 bases had no gene match. The CDR3 protein is CASRQNRGPSYEQYF. The CDR3 DNA sequence: TGTGCCAGCAGACAGAACAGGGGACCCTCCTACGAGCAGTACTTC.

The rearrangement joins TRBV6-1 to TRBJ1-4, with 9 bases lining up with TRBD1. The CDR3 covers 16 residues. The V segment lost 3 bases and the J segment 6 bases; nucleotides outside the gene matches: 8. Germline V gene data show CDR1 as MNHNS and CDR2 as SASEGT. The CDR3 is CASSEIFRDRDEKLFF. DNA for the CDR3: TGTGCCAGCAGTGAGATTTTCCGGGACAGGGATGAAAAACTGTTTTTT.

The chain employs TRBV3-1 (or the pseudogene TRBV3-2) and TRBJ2-1, with D possibly TRBD2 on 5 matching bases. Trimming removed 4 bases at V and 0 bases at J, with 10 bases between. Germline V gives CDR1 LGHDT, CDR2 YNNKEL (reference sequence). This CDR3 region has 15 residues. Written as DNA, the CDR3 is TGTGCCAGCAGCCTGCCTGCGGGCTCCTACAATGAGCAGTTCTTC. Residues: CASSLPAGSYNEQFF.

The V gene is TRBV27, the J gene TRBJ2-5; TRBD2 aligns across 7 bases. The CDR3 is 15 amino acids. J was trimmed by 1 base and V by 2 bases; bases with no gene match: 4. Germline V gene lookup returns CDR1 MNHEY and CDR2 SMNVEV (reference sequence). CDR3 DNA: TGTGCCAGCAGTTTAGTGGGGGGGACCCAAGAGACCCAGTACTTC. Its protein product is CASSLVGGTQETQYF.

The gene calls are TRBV4-3 and TRBJ2-7, with D tentatively TRBD2 (6 bases). The CDR3 covers 16 residues. Trimming took off 0 bases at V and 3 bases at J, with 15 bases between the two ends. Germline CDR1 is LGHNA and CDR2 is YSLEER. CDR3 DNA sequence: TGCGCCAGCAGCCAAGAGTGGCGGGGTGCATTCTACGAGCAGTACTTC. Amino acid sequence: CASSQEWRGAFYEQYF.

The chain joins TRBV7-3 to TRBJ2-7, with D perhaps matching TRBD1 (6 bases). V lost 1 base and J lost 1, with 8 bases in between. Germline V gives CDR1 SGHTA, CDR2 FQGTGA. This CDR3 region has 14 residues. The CDR3 DNA is TGTGCCAGCAGCTTAAGGCAGGGGTCCTACGAGCAGTACTTC. This gives the protein CASSLRQGSYEQYF.

The rearrangement joins TRBV25-1 to TRBJ2-7, with a weak D call TRBD1 (6 bases). This CDR3 has 12 residues. CDR1 and CDR2 (germline): MGHDK, SYGVNS. Between the trimmed V and J ends, which lost 9 bases and 5 bases, there was a span of 14 bases. This CDR3 is CASGDTGNEQYF. CDR3 coding DNA: TGTGCCAGTGGGGACACTGGGAACGAGCAGTACTTC.

V gene TRBV4-3 combines with J gene TRBJ2-3; D is perhaps TRBD2 (5 bases). Trimming took 0 bases from V and 0 from J, leaving 10 bases between them. Germline V lookup: CDR1 LGHNA, CDR2 YSLEER. This CDR3 is built from 16 residues. The CDR3 sequence: CASSQEERSSTDTQYF. CDR3 coding DNA: TGCGCCAGCAGCCAAGAAGAGCGGTCGAGCACAGATACGCAGTATTTT.

The J gene is TRBJ2-3, the V gene TRBV27, with D tentatively TRBD2 (6 bases). In germline, CDR1 is MNHEY, CDR2 SMNVEV (reference sequence). V shed 6 bases and J shed 4 bases, with 8 bases lying between them. This CDR3 spans 12 amino acids. Written as DNA, the CDR3 is TGTGCCAGCAGGAGGAGGGCAGATACGCAGTATTTT. This encodes CASRRRADTQYF.

The rearrangement links TRBV5-5 to TRBJ2-3; TRBD1 aligns across 10 bases. Trimming removed 2 bases from V and 2 bases from J; junction bases left unmatched: 8. The CDR3 extends over 17 amino acids. Germline CDR1 is SGHKS and CDR2 is YYEKEE (reference sequence). The CDR3 spells CASSLTTGQGHTDTQYF. As DNA, the CDR3 is TGTGCCAGCAGCTTAACAACGGGACAGGGGCACACAGATACGCAGTATTTT.

V and J are TRBV6-4 and TRBJ1-6; a weak D match, TRBD1 (6 bases). Germline assignment: CDR1 MRHNA and CDR2 SNTAGT. There are 16 residues in the CDR3. V was pared by 6 bases and J by 13 bases, with 25 bases between. The DNA for the CDR3 is TGTGCCAGCAGATCCCCAGTAACAGGGACATCAAAGCCCCTCCACTTT. Protein: CASRSPVTGTSKPLHF.